This T cell receptor beta chain was recovered during a study of OX40 agonist ivuxolimab in advanced cancers. Across the study: Ivuxolimab, an agonistic anti-OX40 (CD134) antibody, was given to patients. Dose-escalation patients suffered from hepatocellular carcinoma, melanoma, renal cell or head and neck cancer. At doses from 0.01 to 10 mg/kg, patients were given intravenous ivuxolimab every 2 weeks. Study results and caveats: Expanded clones belonging to CD8+ T cells outnumbered, on average, those of CD4+.

Repertoires were generated with immunoSEQ multiplex PCR, while TCRdb's copy carries only in-frame clones and drops some. The data show about 52,000 clones, with about nine tenths seen just once and roughly 6.7% held by the top ten. The CDR3 sequence is 15 residues long. V lost 8 bases and J 6 bases, leaving 20 bases between the germline ends. The V gene's germline CDR1 is MRHNA and CDR2 SNTAGT. Points on this clone: Antigen unknown.

The origin of this receptor is an adult with an advanced solid tumor such as melanoma, head and neck, liver or kidney cancer. V usage is TRBV6-4 and J usage is TRBJ2-1; TRBD1 or TRBD2 may be the D gene (5 bases each). Sequencing used CD4+ or CD8+ T cells sorted from blood, obtained in a trial of the OX40 agonist ivuxolimab. For the CDR3, the DNA is TGTGCCAGCTCAAGAGTCCCGGGGCTGGGCAATGAGCAGTTCTTC. Amino acid sequence: CASSRVPGLGNEQFF.